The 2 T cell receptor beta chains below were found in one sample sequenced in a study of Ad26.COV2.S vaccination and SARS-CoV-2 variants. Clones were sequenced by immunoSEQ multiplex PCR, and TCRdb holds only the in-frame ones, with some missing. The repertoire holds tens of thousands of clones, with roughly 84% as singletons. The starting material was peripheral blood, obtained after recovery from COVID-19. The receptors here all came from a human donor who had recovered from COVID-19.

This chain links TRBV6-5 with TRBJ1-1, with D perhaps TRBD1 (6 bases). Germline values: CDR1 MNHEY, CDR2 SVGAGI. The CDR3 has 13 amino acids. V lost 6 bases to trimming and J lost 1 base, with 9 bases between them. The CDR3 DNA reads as TGTGCCAGCAGATTGGGACAGAACACTGAAGCTTTCTTT. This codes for CASRLGQNTEAFF.

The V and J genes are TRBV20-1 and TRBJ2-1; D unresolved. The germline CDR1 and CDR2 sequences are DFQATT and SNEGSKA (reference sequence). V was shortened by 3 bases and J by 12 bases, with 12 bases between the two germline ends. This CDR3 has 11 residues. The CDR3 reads CSASVPGPQFF. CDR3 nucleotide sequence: TGCAGTGCTAGTGTCCCAGGACCGCAGTTCTTC.